These T cell receptor beta chains were read from a single sample in a study of T-cell memory formation after mild COVID-19. TCRdb re-derived calls from the 5' RACE reads in MiXCR, one entry per CDR3 protein. The sample holds hundreds of thousands of distinct CDR3 sequences; 16% are singletons and the top ten take around 3.8%. Sequencing was performed on PBMCs or a T cell subset sorted from them (not recorded which). Receptors originate from a man aged 18 to 29 who had mild COVID-19 (a few samples of this study predate the infection). Cell type and time point are not known. CDR3s include the opening cysteine and the closing phenylalanine or tryptophan. Fields, in order: J gene, clone size, V gene, D gene, CDR3 protein, CDR3 DNA. The D gene is left open where the match is weak. Expanded clones get a size class; other rows say once, few or many, or leave the size out.

J: TRBJ2-2; size: NA; V: TRBV5-4; D: NA; CDR3: CASSLGGTATGELFF; DNA: TGTGCCAGCAGCTTGGGGGGGACCGCCACCGGGGAGCTGTTTTTT
J: TRBJ2-3; size: few; V: TRBV7-8; D: TRBD1; CDR3: CASSQPGTAGTQYF; DNA: TGTGCCAGCAGCCAGCCGGGGACAGCCGGTACGCAGTATTTT
J: TRBJ1-5; size: few; V: TRBV12-3/TRBV12-4; D: TRBD1; CDR3: CASSSRTGTINQPQHF; DNA: TGTGCCAGCAGTTCTCGGACAGGGACGATCAATCAGCCCCAGCATTTT
J: TRBJ2-1; size: few; V: TRBV18; D: NA; CDR3: CASSPPGRADEQFF; DNA: TGTGCCAGCTCACCACCGGGGAGAGCGGATGAGCAGTTCTTC
J: TRBJ1-1; size: NA; V: TRBV29-1; D: NA; CDR3: CSVDRQFLGAFF; DNA: TGCAGCGTTGATCGGCAGTTTTTGGGAGCTTTCTTT
J: TRBJ2-5; size: few; V: TRBV4-3; D: NA; CDR3: CASSQDADSQETQYF; DNA: TGCGCCAGCAGCCAAGATGCGGACAGTCAAGAGACCCAGTACTTC
J: TRBJ2-3; size: NA; V: TRBV11-2; D: NA; CDR3: CASSGMRRQSTDTQYF; DNA: TGTGCCAGCAGCGGGATGAGGCGTCAAAGCACAGATACGCAGTATTTT
J: TRBJ2-5; size: once; V: TRBV5-6; D: NA; CDR3: CASSPPTRIQETQYF; DNA: TGTGCCAGCAGCCCCCCCACACGTATCCAAGAGACCCAGTACTTC
J: TRBJ2-4; size: many; V: TRBV7-2; D: NA; CDR3: CASSLRLGQNIQYF; DNA: TGTGCCAGCAGCTTAAGGCTAGGGCAAAACATTCAGTACTTC
J: TRBJ1-2; size: NA; V: TRBV7-9; D: TRBD1; CDR3: CASSAPDWGTGGDYGYTF; DNA: TGTGCCTCCTCGGCGCCCGACTGGGGGACAGGGGGCGACTATGGCTACACCTTC
J: TRBJ2-3; size: many; V: TRBV7-9; D: NA; CDR3: CASSPTGDTQYF; DNA: TGTGCCAGCAGCCCTACCGGTGATACGCAGTATTTT
J: TRBJ2-5; size: few; V: TRBV5-1; D: TRBD2; CDR3: CASGGLAGTETQYF; DNA: TGCGCCAGCGGCGGACTAGCGGGTACCGAGACCCAGTACTTC
J: TRBJ1-4; size: few; V: TRBV4-1; D: NA; CDR3: CASSQAGGTGVEKLFF; DNA: TGCGCCAGCAGCCAGGCCGGGGGGACTGGGGTTGAAAAACTGTTTTTT
J: TRBJ2-7; size: NA; V: TRBV11-2; D: NA; CDR3: CASSFEGEQYF; DNA: TGTGCCAGCAGCTTTGAGGGGGAGCAGTACTTC
J: TRBJ2-3; size: few; V: TRBV11-3; D: NA; CDR3: CASSLRSGPDTQYF; DNA: TGTGCCAGCAGCCTTCGCTCTGGACCAGATACGCAGTATTTT
J: TRBJ1-4; size: NA; V: TRBV7-9; D: NA; CDR3: CASSLGAIPNEKLFF; DNA: TGTGCCAGCAGCTTAGGTGCCATACCGAATGAAAAACTGTTTTTT
J: TRBJ1-6; size: NA; V: TRBV4-3; D: NA; CDR3: CASSYEAGDNSPLHF; DNA: TGCGCCAGCAGCTACGAGGCAGGGGACAATTCACCCCTCCACTTT
J: TRBJ1-2; size: NA; V: TRBV12-3/TRBV12-4; D: NA; CDR3: CASSHRRSHGYTF; DNA: TGTGCCAGCAGTCACAGGAGATCACATGGCTACACCTTC
J: TRBJ2-2; size: NA; V: TRBV12-5; D: NA; CDR3: CASGSYGSQTGELFF; DNA: TGTGCTAGTGGTTCTTACGGCAGCCAAACCGGGGAGCTGTTTTTT
J: TRBJ1-2; size: NA; V: TRBV4-1; D: NA; CDR3: CASSLDTSTENYGYTF; DNA: TGCGCCAGCAGCCTAGATACATCGACGGAGAACTATGGCTACACCTTC
J: TRBJ1-2; size: NA; V: TRBV15; D: NA; CDR3: CATSRDRVEGGYGYTF; DNA: TGTGCCACCAGCAGAGATCGGGTGGAGGGTGGCTATGGCTACACCTTC
J: TRBJ2-1; size: many; V: TRBV5-1; D: NA; CDR3: CASSLTSRNEQFF; DNA: TGCGCCAGCAGCTTGACCTCGAGGAATGAGCAGTTCTTC
J: TRBJ2-3; size: few; V: TRBV7-9; D: NA; CDR3: CASSRDRRRMITQYF; DNA: TGTGCCAGCAGCCGCGACAGGAGGAGGATGATTACGCAGTATTTT
J: TRBJ2-3; size: few; V: TRBV20-1; D: NA; CDR3: CSARGDWRGSDTQYF; DNA: TGCAGTGCTAGAGGGGACTGGCGGGGCTCAGATACGCAGTATTTT
J: TRBJ2-7; size: NA; V: TRBV5-1; D: TRBD1; CDR3: CASSDTQGAREQYF; DNA: TGCGCCAGCAGCGATACTCAGGGGGCGAGAGAGCAGTACTTC
J: TRBJ1-3; size: NA; V: TRBV6-5; D: NA; CDR3: CASSSHPPGSGNTIYF; DNA: TGTGCCAGCAGTTCCCACCCCCCGGGCTCTGGAAACACCATATATTTT
J: TRBJ1-1; size: NA; V: TRBV12-3/TRBV12-4; D: NA; CDR3: CASSLRARQSAFF; DNA: TGTGCCAGCAGTTTACGGGCCCGCCAGTCAGCTTTCTTT
J: TRBJ1-1; size: NA; V: TRBV7-2; D: NA; CDR3: CASSLPWDSEAFF; DNA: TGTGCCAGCAGCTTACCCTGGGACTCTGAAGCTTTCTTT
J: TRBJ2-3; size: NA; V: TRBV20-1; D: NA; CDR3: CSARASRFGDTQYF; DNA: TGCAGTGCTAGAGCCTCCAGATTCGGCGATACGCAGTATTTT
J: TRBJ1-2; size: NA; V: TRBV6-5; D: NA; CDR3: CASSYLTTGGYTF; DNA: TGTGCCAGCAGTTACTTGACGACCGGTGGCTACACCTTC
J: TRBJ1-4; size: few; V: TRBV5-1; D: TRBD1; CDR3: CASSLRQQGATNEKLFF; DNA: TGCGCCAGCAGCTTGAGGCAACAGGGGGCAACTAATGAAAAACTGTTTTTT
J: TRBJ2-1; size: few; V: TRBV4-2; D: NA; CDR3: CASSPDVHSYNEQFF; DNA: TGTGCCAGCAGCCCCGACGTGCACTCCTACAATGAGCAGTTCTTC
J: TRBJ2-5; size: few; V: TRBV30; D: NA; CDR3: CAWTKQGHKETQYF; DNA: TGTGCCTGGACGAAGCAGGGCCACAAAGAGACCCAGTACTTC
J: TRBJ1-3; size: few; V: TRBV20-1; D: NA; CDR3: CSARNREGNTIYF; DNA: TGCAGTGCTAGAAACAGGGAAGGGAACACCATATATTTT
J: TRBJ2-1; size: few; V: TRBV10-1; D: TRBD2; CDR3: CASSDSSGGVNEQFF; DNA: TGCGCCAGCAGTGACTCTAGCGGGGGGGTTAATGAGCAGTTCTTC
J: TRBJ1-5; size: few; V: TRBV7-9; D: NA; CDR3: CASSLGDLGQPQHF; DNA: TGTGCCAGCAGCTTGGGGGATTTGGGTCAGCCCCAGCATTTT
J: TRBJ1-2; size: few; V: TRBV12-3/TRBV12-4; D: TRBD1; CDR3: CASSSTGVNGYTF; DNA: TGTGCCAGCAGTTCGACAGGGGTGAATGGCTACACCTTC
J: TRBJ2-3; size: NA; V: TRBV7-3; D: TRBD2; CDR3: CASSFGLAGGQQYF; DNA: TGTGCCAGCAGCTTCGGACTAGCGGGGGGCCAACAGTATTTT
J: TRBJ1-2; size: NA; V: TRBV5-1; D: TRBD1; CDR3: CASRSLGQGMYGYTF; DNA: TGCGCCAGCAGATCACTGGGACAGGGGATGTATGGCTACACCTTC
J: TRBJ1-1; size: NA; V: TRBV5-1; D: NA; CDR3: CASRLVSSLAEAFF; DNA: TGCGCCAGCAGATTGGTAAGTTCGCTGGCTGAAGCTTTCTTT
J: TRBJ1-4; size: NA; V: TRBV18; D: NA; CDR3: CASSPFFGGQDEKLFF; DNA: TGTGCCAGCTCACCATTCTTCGGGGGTCAAGATGAAAAACTGTTTTTT
J: TRBJ1-6; size: NA; V: TRBV27; D: NA; CDR3: CASSFGRWNSPLHF; DNA: TGTGCCAGCAGTTTCGGGCGGTGGAATTCACCCCTCCACTTT
J: TRBJ1-2; size: few; V: TRBV6-5; D: NA; CDR3: CASSYLGVSYGYTF; DNA: TGTGCCAGCAGTTACTTGGGAGTTAGCTATGGCTACACCTTC
J: TRBJ2-1; size: NA; V: TRBV3-1; D: TRBD2; CDR3: CASSQGTSGANNEQFF; DNA: TGTGCCAGCAGCCAAGGGACTAGCGGGGCTAACAATGAGCAGTTCTTC
J: TRBJ2-5; size: few; V: TRBV6-1; D: NA; CDR3: CASSEVRKTQYF; DNA: TGTGCCAGCAGTGAAGTGAGAAAGACCCAGTACTTC
J: TRBJ2-2; size: few; V: TRBV10-3; D: NA; CDR3: CATQQGRNTGELFF; DNA: TGTGCCACCCAGCAGGGGAGGAACACCGGGGAGCTGTTTTTT
J: TRBJ2-7; size: few; V: TRBV6-5; D: TRBD2; CDR3: CASSRLAGGSSYEQYF; DNA: TGTGCCAGCAGCCGACTAGCGGGGGGAAGCTCCTACGAGCAGTACTTC
J: TRBJ1-1; size: NA; V: TRBV20-1; D: NA; CDR3: CSARHPLLGRWLAFF; DNA: TGCAGTGCCCGTCATCCCCTTCTCGGGCGCTGGTTGGCTTTCTTT
J: TRBJ1-6; size: NA; V: TRBV7-8; D: NA; CDR3: CASSLAPHSPLHF; DNA: TGTGCCAGCAGCTTAGCGCCCCATTCACCCCTCCACTTT
J: TRBJ2-6; size: NA; V: TRBV10-3; D: NA; CDR3: CAISGQGSGANVLTF; DNA: TGTGCCATCAGCGGACAAGGCTCTGGGGCCAACGTCCTGACTTTC
J: TRBJ2-2; size: NA; V: TRBV20-1; D: NA; CDR3: CSWKALNTGELFF; DNA: TGCAGCTGGAAAGCGTTGAACACCGGGGAGCTGTTTTTT
J: TRBJ1-1; size: few; V: TRBV7-9; D: NA; CDR3: CASSLVEGITEAFF; DNA: TGTGCCAGCAGCTTAGTCGAGGGGATCACTGAAGCTTTCTTT
J: TRBJ2-7; size: many; V: TRBV5-1; D: TRBD1; CDR3: CASSRPDRGVDEQYF; DNA: TGCGCCAGCAGCCGTCCGGACAGGGGAGTAGACGAGCAGTACTTC
J: TRBJ2-4; size: NA; V: TRBV3-1; D: TRBD1; CDR3: CASSFDRVQNIQYF; DNA: TGTGCCAGCAGCTTCGACAGGGTCCAAAACATTCAGTACTTC
J: TRBJ2-7; size: NA; V: TRBV6-6; D: TRBD2; CDR3: CASSYRAGISYEQYF; DNA: TGTGCCAGCAGTTACCGAGCGGGGATCTCCTACGAGCAGTACTTC
J: TRBJ1-1; size: NA; V: TRBV5-5; D: NA; CDR3: CASSLDIKGTEAFF; DNA: TGTGCCAGCAGCTTGGATATTAAAGGAACTGAAGCTTTCTTT
J: TRBJ1-2; size: few; V: TRBV20-1; D: TRBD1; CDR3: CSASGQSAQVTF; DNA: TGCAGTGCATCGGGACAGTCCGCTCAGGTGACCTTC
J: TRBJ2-2; size: NA; V: TRBV13; D: NA; CDR3: CASSVRGGELFF; DNA: TGTGCCAGCAGCGTCCGAGGCGGGGAGCTGTTTTTT
J: TRBJ1-2; size: NA; V: TRBV27; D: TRBD1; CDR3: CATGQGATYGYTF; DNA: TGTGCCACCGGACAGGGAGCGACCTATGGCTACACCTTC